This T cell receptor beta chain stems from a study of regulatory T cells in long-lasting Graves disease. Across the study: Graves' cases, newly diagnosed, had used antithyroid drugs under 3 months. Study-wide results and caveats: Persistent disease was characterized by preferential usage of TRBV28, TRBJ1-2 and TRBJ2-5.

With iRepertoire HTBI primers and Arm-PCR of CDR3 regions, TCR beta libraries were built. TCRdb ran MiXCR on the multiplex PCR reads and lists one entry per CDR3 protein. The profile shows about 620,000 distinct CDR3 sequences, around 17% of them singletons. This clonotype was recorded many times. Its specificity is not known. Trimming cost V 7 bases and J 1 base; bases outside gene matches: 14. This CDR3 has 19 residues. Germline values: CDR1 SGHAT, CDR2 FQNNGV. Documented time point: newly diagnosed GD, antithyroid drugs for less than 3 months. From PBMCs, RNA was extracted and then used to make the TCR library. These data also featured in a second study, about T cells in Graves' hyperthyroidism and ophthalmopathy. That source adds: Diagnostic assessment was based on clinical symptoms, serum thyroxine and TRAb, thyroid ultrasound and orbital computed tomography.

This specimen consisted of peripheral blood mononuclear cells (PBMCs), obtained at new diagnosis, from a patient treated with antithyroid drugs. The chain couples TRBV11-2 to TRBJ2-1, with 12 bases lining up with TRBD2. This sequence was found in a woman aged 30 to 39 with Graves disease. The CDR3 bases are TGTGCCAGCACCCCCGGGCTAGCGGGAGGGCCCCGATCCTACAATGAGCAGTTCTTC. It is translated as CASTPGLAGGPRSYNEQFF.